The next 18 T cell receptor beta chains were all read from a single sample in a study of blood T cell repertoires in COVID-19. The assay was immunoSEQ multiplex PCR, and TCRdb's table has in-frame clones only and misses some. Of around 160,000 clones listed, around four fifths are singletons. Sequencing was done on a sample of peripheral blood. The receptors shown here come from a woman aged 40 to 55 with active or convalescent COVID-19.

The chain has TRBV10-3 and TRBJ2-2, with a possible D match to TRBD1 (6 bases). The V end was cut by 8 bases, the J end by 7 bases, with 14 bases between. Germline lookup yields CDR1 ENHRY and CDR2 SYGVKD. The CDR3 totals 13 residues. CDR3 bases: TGTGCCATCGGATACAGGGATGGCGGGGAGCTGTTTTTT. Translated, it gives CAIGYRDGGELFF.

The DNA of the CDR3 is TGCAGCGCGTGTGTTATGAACACTGAAGCTTTCTTT. Its translation is CSACVMNTEAFF. The chain is built from TRBV29-1 and TRBJ1-1; no clear D gene. Germline assignment: CDR1 SQVTM and CDR2 ANQGSEA. The CDR3 has 12 residues. The V end was cut by 7 bases, the J end by 0 bases, with 9 bases between.

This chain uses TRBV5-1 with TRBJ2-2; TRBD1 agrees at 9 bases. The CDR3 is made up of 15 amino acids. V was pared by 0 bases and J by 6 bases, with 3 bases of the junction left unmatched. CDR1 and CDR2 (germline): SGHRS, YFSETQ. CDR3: CASSLATGGAGELFF. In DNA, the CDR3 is TGCGCCAGCAGCTTGGCGACAGGGGGGGCCGGGGAGCTGTTTTTT. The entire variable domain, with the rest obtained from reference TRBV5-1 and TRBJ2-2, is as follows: KAGVTQTPRYLIKTRGQQVTLSCSPISGHRSVSWYQQTPGQGLQFLFEYFSETQRNKGNFPGRFSGRQFSNSRSEMNVSTLELGDSALYLCASSLATGGAGELFFGEGSRLTVL.

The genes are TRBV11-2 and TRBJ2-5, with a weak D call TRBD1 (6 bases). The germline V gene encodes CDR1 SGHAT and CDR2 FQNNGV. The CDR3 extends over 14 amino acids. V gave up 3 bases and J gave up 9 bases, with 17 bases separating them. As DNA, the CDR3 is TGTGCCAGCAGCTTCCCCGGACAGAGGAGAGCCCAGTACTTC. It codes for CASSFPGQRRAQYF. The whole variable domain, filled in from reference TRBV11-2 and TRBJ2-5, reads EAGVAQSPRYKIIEKRQSVAFWCNPISGHATLYWYQQILGQGPKLLIQFQNNGVVDDSQLPKDRFSAERLKGVDSTLKIQPAKLEDSAVYLCASSFPGQRRAQYFGPGTRLLVL.

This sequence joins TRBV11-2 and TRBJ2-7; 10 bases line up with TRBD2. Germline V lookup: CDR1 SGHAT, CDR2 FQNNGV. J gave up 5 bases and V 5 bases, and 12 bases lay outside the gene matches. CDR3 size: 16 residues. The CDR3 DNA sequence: TGTGCCAGCAGCCCCCTCCTAGCGGGAGTCCCCCACGAGCAGTACTTC. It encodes CASSPLLAGVPHEQYF.

CDR3 residues: CASSSDRGQPQHF. In nucleotides, the CDR3 is TGTGCCAGCAGCTCAGACAGGGGGCAGCCCCAGCATTTT. The chain is built from TRBV5-4 and TRBJ1-5, with 9 bases matching TRBD1. With 3 bases clipped from V and 7 bases from J, the junction kept 2 bases outside the gene matches. The CDR3 contains 13 residues. CDR1 and CDR2 from the germline V gene are SGHNT and YYREEE (reference sequence).

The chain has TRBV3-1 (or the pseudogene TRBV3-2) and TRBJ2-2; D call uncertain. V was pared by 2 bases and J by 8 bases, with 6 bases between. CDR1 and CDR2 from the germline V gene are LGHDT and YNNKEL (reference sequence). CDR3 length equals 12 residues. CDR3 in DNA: TGTGCCAGCAGCCAACGTCCTGGGGAGCTGTTTTTT. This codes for CASSQRPGELFF.

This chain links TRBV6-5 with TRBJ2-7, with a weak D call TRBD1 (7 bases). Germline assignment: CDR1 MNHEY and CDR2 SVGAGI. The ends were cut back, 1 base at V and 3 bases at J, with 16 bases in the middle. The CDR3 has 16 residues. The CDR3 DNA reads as TGTGCCAGCAGTTACTTCGCGGAGGGGGCCATCTACGAGCAGTACTTC. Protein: CASSYFAEGAIYEQYF.

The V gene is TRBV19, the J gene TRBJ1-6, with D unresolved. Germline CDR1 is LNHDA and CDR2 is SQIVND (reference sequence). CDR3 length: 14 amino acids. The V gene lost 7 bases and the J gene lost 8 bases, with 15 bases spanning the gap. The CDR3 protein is CASTPRVRDSPLHF. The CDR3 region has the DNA TGTGCCAGTACCCCAAGGGTGAGGGATTCACCCCTCCACTTT.

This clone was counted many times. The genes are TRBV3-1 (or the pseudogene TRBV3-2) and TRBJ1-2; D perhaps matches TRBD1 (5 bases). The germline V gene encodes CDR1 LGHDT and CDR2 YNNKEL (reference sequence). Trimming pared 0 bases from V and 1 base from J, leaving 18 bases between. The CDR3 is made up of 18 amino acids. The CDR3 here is CASSQDLGTPSDNYGYTF. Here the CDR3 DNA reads TGTGCCAGCAGCCAAGACCTCGGGACTCCTTCCGATAACTATGGCTACACCTTC.

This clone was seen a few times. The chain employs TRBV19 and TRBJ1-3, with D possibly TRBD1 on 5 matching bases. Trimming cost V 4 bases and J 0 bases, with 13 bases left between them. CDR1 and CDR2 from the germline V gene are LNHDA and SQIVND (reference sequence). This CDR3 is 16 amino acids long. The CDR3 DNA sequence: TGTGCCAGTAGTACCCCGGGACTCCGCTCTGGAAACACCATATATTTT. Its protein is CASSTPGLRSGNTIYF.

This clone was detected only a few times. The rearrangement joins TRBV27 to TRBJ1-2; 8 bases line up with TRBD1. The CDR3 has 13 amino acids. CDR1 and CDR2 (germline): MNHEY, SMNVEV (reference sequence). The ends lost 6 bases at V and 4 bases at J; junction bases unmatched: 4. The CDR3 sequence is CASSHGTGYGYTF. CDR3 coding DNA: TGTGCCAGCAGCCACGGGACAGGCTATGGCTACACCTTC.

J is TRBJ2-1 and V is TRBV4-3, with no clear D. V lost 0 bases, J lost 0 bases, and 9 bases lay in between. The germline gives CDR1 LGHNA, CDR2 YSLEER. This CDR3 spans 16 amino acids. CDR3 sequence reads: CASSQDFGPSYNEQFF. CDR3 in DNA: TGCGCCAGCAGCCAAGATTTCGGTCCCTCCTACAATGAGCAGTTCTTC.

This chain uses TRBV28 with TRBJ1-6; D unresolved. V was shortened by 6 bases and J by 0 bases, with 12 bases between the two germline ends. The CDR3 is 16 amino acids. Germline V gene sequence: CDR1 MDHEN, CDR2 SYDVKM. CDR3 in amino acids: CASSPTKSSYNSPLHF. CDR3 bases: TGTGCCAGCAGCCCCACCAAGAGCTCCTATAATTCACCCCTCCACTTT.

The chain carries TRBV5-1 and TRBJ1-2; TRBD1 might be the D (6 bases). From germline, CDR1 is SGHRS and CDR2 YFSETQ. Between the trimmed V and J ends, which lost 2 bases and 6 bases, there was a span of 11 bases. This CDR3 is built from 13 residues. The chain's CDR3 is CASSLRTAHGYTF. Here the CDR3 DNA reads TGCGCCAGCAGCTTACGGACAGCCCATGGCTACACCTTC.

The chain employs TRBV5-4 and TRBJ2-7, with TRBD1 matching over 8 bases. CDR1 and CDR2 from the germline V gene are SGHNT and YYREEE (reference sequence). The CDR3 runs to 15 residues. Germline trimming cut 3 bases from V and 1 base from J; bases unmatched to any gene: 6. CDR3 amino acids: CASSYGQGLSYEQYF. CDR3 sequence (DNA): TGTGCCAGCAGCTACGGACAGGGACTTTCCTACGAGCAGTACTTC. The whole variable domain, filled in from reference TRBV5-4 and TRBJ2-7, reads ETGVTQSPTHLIKTRGQQVTLRCSSQSGHNTVSWYQQALGQGPQFIFQYYREEENGRGNFPPRFSGLQFPNYSSELNVNALELDDSALYLCASSYGQGLSYEQYFGPGTRLTVT.

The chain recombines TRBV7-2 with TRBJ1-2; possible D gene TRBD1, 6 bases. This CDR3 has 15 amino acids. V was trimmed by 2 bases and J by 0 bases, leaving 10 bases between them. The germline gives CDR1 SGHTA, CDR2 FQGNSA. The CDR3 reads CASSLPKGANYGYTF. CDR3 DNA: TGTGCCAGCAGCTTACCTAAGGGGGCTAACTATGGCTACACCTTC.

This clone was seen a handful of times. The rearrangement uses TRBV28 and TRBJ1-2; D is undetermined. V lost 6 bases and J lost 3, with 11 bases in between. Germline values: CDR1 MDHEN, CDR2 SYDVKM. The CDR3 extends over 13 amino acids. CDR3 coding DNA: TGTGCCAGCAGACGGGAACCTCACTATGGCTACACCTTC. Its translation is CASRREPHYGYTF.